A selection of T cell receptor beta chains follows, all from one sample in a study of blood T cell repertoires in COVID-19. Clones were sequenced by immunoSEQ multiplex PCR, and TCRdb holds only the in-frame ones, with some missing. In the table there are approximately 89,000 clones, about four fifths of which are singletons. Sample: peripheral blood. The receptors come from a human donor in a cohort sampled during active COVID-19. Both conserved end residues are part of each CDR3. A D gene is named only where the DNA matches it firmly. Size values are once, few and many counts, or a class for expanded clones, and some rows have none.

d_call | clone_size | j_call | v_call | cdr3_nt | cdr3_aa
TRBD1 | . | TRBJ1-1 | TRBV7-9 | TGTGCCAGCAGCAACACTGACAGGGGAGATACTGAAGCTTTCTTT | CASSNTDRGDTEAFF
TRBD1 | . | TRBJ1-2 | TRBV20-1 | TGCAGTGCGAGTCCGGGACAGATAAACTATGGCTACACCTTC | CSASPGQINYGYTF
TRBD1 | . | TRBJ2-2 | TRBV7-3 | TGTGCCAGCAGCTTACAGGGTTGGGGACAGGGGAACACCGGGGAGCTGTTTTTT | CASSLQGWGQGNTGELFF
. | . | TRBJ2-7 | TRBV28 | TGTGCCAGCAGTTTAAATATCCGGCAGAGAGGCTCCTACGAGCAGTACTTC | CASSLNIRQRGSYEQYF
. | . | TRBJ1-2 | TRBV24-1 | TGTGCCACCAGTCCGACGGGGATCTCGACAGGCTACACCTTC | CATSPTGISTGYTF
. | once | TRBJ1-1 | TRBV5-6 | TGTGCCAGCAGCAAAGGTCGGCGGGATCCCATGAACATTGAAGCTTTCTTT | CASSKGRRDPMNIEAFF
. | . | TRBJ2-5 | TRBV27 | TGTGCCAGCAGAGAGGGTAATCAAGAGACCCAGTACTTC | CASREGNQETQYF
TRBD2 | . | TRBJ2-3 | TRBV18 | TGTGCCAGCTCACCCCGGGGAGCGGGAGGATTGGATACGCAGTATTTT | CASSPRGAGGLDTQYF
TRBD1 | . | TRBJ1-2 | TRBV7-8 | TGTGCCAGCAGCCCCGGGACAGTTGCTGGCTACACCTTC | CASSPGTVAGYTF
. | . | TRBJ2-3 | TRBV5-6 | TGTGCCAGCAGATCTAGGGGGGGCGGCACAGATACGCAGTATTTT | CASRSRGGGTDTQYF
TRBD1 | . | TRBJ1-2 | TRBV5-1 | TGCGCCAGCAGCCAGGGGGTCCTCGGCTACACCTTC | CASSQGVLGYTF
TRBD1 | . | TRBJ1-5 | TRBV4-1 | TGCGCCAGCAGCCAAGATACAGGGGGCATCCAGCCCCAGCATTTT | CASSQDTGGIQPQHF
. | . | TRBJ2-7 | TRBV2 | TGTGCCAGCAGTGTGGACGGACTCTACTACGAGCAGTACTTC | CASSVDGLYYEQYF
. | few | TRBJ2-2 | TRBV11-2 | TGTGCCAGCAGCTTAGAGGGGAGGAACACCGGGGAGCTGTTTTTT | CASSLEGRNTGELFF
. | . | TRBJ1-5 | TRBV28 | TGTGCCAGCAGCACATCGGGGGGAAACAATCAGCCCCAGCATTTT | CASSTSGGNNQPQHF
TRBD2 | . | TRBJ2-3 | TRBV10-3 | TGTGCCATCAGTGAAAGGGCTAGCGGGAGTCCATTGAGCACAGATACGCAGTATTTT | CAISERASGSPLSTDTQYF
. | few | TRBJ1-1 | TRBV5-1 | TGCGCCAGCAGCTTTCAGGGAGGGAACACTGAAGCTTTCTTT | CASSFQGGNTEAFF
. | few | TRBJ1-2 | TRBV20-1 | TGCAGTGCTTCAGGGTATGATGGCTACACCTTC | CSASGYDGYTF
. | . | TRBJ1-1 | TRBV25-1 | TGTGCCAGCAGTGAGCTCGGGACATCCCCTGAAGCTTTCTTT | CASSELGTSPEAFF
TRBD2 | . | TRBJ2-7 | TRBV5-4 | TGTGCCAGCAGCTTGGGGCTCTCTAGCGGCGAGCAGTACTTC | CASSLGLSSGEQYF
. | . | TRBJ2-1 | TRBV28 | TGTGCCAGCACCCCTTGGGGCGGCTCTCTAGGGGAGCAGTTCTTC | CASTPWGGSLGEQFF
. | . | TRBJ1-4 | TRBV18 | TGTGCCAGCTCACCATCATATACAGGGAATGAAAAACTGTTTTTT | CASSPSYTGNEKLFF
TRBD2 | . | TRBJ2-7 | TRBV6-5 | TGTGCCAGCAGGTATACTAGCGGGAGCTCCTACGAGCAGTACTTC | CASRYTSGSSYEQYF
TRBD2 | . | TRBJ2-7 | TRBV27 | TGTGCCAGCAGTCCAAATAGCGGGACCGCCTACGAGCAGTACTTC | CASSPNSGTAYEQYF
TRBD1 | . | TRBJ1-2 | TRBV3-1/TRBV3-2 | TGTGCCAGCAGCCGGACAGGGGAAGATCAGTATGGCTACACCTTC | CASSRTGEDQYGYTF
. | . | TRBJ1-1 | TRBV3-1/TRBV3-2 | TGTGCCAGCAGCCAACGAAGGGGTTCGAACACTGAAGCTTTCTTT | CASSQRRGSNTEAFF
. | . | TRBJ2-3 | TRBV5-4 | TGTGCCAGCAATCCATCGGACAGCTCCGGGACTATACTCAGCACAGATACGCAGTATTTT | CASNPSDSSGTILSTDTQYF
. | . | TRBJ2-3 | TRBV29-1 | TGCAGCGTTGTAACAACAGGAGTTAGCACAGATACGCAGTATTTT | CSVVTTGVSTDTQYF
TRBD2 | . | TRBJ2-7 | TRBV9 | TGTGCCAGCAGCAGGACTAGCGGGAGCTCCTACGAGCAGTACTTC | CASSRTSGSSYEQYF
TRBD2 | . | TRBJ2-7 | TRBV6-4 | TGTGCCAGCAGTACTCTAGCGGGAAGCTCCTACGAGCAGTACTTC | CASSTLAGSSYEQYF
TRBD2 | . | TRBJ2-1 | TRBV11-2 | TGTGCCAGCAGTTGGGGAGGGGCCCTCGGAGGCAATGAGCAGTTCTTC | CASSWGGALGGNEQFF
. | . | TRBJ1-1 | TRBV7-3 | TGTGCCAGCAGCCCCGGCGCGGTTTCTGAAGCTTTCTTT | CASSPGAVSEAFF
TRBD1 | . | TRBJ2-7 | TRBV10-3 | TGTGCCATCAGTGCTGGACAGGGGGCGTCCTACGAGCAGTACTTC | CAISAGQGASYEQYF
TRBD2 | once | TRBJ2-7 | TRBV7-2 | TGTGCCAGCAGCCCTGGGGCTAGCGGCCCTATTAGTTACGAGCAGTACTTC | CASSPGASGPISYEQYF
. | once | TRBJ2-3 | TRBV7-9 | TGTGCCAGCAGCTCCGGGGATGGCCCCCGGGAGCAGTATTTT | CASSSGDGPREQYF